The 25 T cell receptor beta chains in this list originate from one sample, sequenced in a study of blood T cell repertoires in COVID-19. TCRdb's table, derived via immunoSEQ multiplex PCR, lists solely in-frame clones and lacks some. The sample includes 180,000 or so clones, approximately 85% seen only once; the top ten take roughly 8.2%. Sequences were obtained from peripheral blood. Receptor source: a woman aged 55-69 years with acute or convalescent COVID-19.

This clone occurred a few times. CDR3 nucleotides: TGTGCCAGCTCACCAATCACGGCGGCGAGCACAGATACGCAGTATTTT. Amino acid sequence: CASSPITAASTDTQYF. This rearrangement joins TRBV18 to TRBJ2-3; D not resolved. V was cut by 2 bases and J by 0 bases, with 12 bases left in between. The germline V gene has CDR1 KGHSH and CDR2 LQKENI. The CDR3 has 16 amino acids.

The rearrangement uses TRBV6-5 and TRBJ1-6; 10 bases agree with TRBD1. The CDR3 is 13 residues long. V was clipped by 10 bases and J by 7 bases; unmatched bases: 4. Germline V gives CDR1 MNHEY, CDR2 SVGAGI. CDR3 protein: CATPTGGNSPLHF. The CDR3 nucleotides are TGTGCCACCCCGACAGGGGGCAATTCACCCCTCCACTTT.

The chain couples TRBV13 to TRBJ2-4, with 8 nucleotides matching TRBD1. Germline CDR1 and CDR2: PRHDT and FYEKMQ (reference sequence). The V and J ends lost 4 bases and 7 bases, in that order; junction bases with no gene match: 9. The CDR3 length is 15 residues. The CDR3 is CASSSLDRAGNIQYF. The CDR3 nucleotides are TGTGCCAGCAGCTCCCTGGACAGGGCGGGGAACATTCAGTACTTC.

The V and J genes are TRBV19 and TRBJ1-2, with 8 bases identical to TRBD1. There are 14 residues in the CDR3. The germline CDR1 and CDR2 sequences are LNHDA and SQIVND (reference sequence). Losses at the gene ends were 4 bases for V and 4 bases for J; bases not matched to a gene: 5. The DNA for the CDR3 is TGTGCCAGTAGTACCCGGACAGGGAGCTATGGCTACACCTTC. Its protein product is CASSTRTGSYGYTF.

The chain combines TRBV19 with TRBJ2-7, with D perhaps TRBD2 (5 bases). The CDR3 runs to 13 residues. Per germline, CDR1 LNHDA and CDR2 SQIVND (reference sequence). Deletions cut 3 bases from V and 4 bases from J, with 10 bases between. The CDR3 is CASSIGEGYEQYF. Here the CDR3 DNA reads TGTGCCAGTAGTATCGGGGAAGGGTACGAGCAGTACTTC. Full variable domain (rest looked up from reference TRBV19 and TRBJ2-7): DGGITQSPKYLFRKEGQNVTLSCEQNLNHDAMYWYRQDPGQGLRLIYYSQIVNDFQKGDIAEGYSVSREKKESFPLTVTSAQKNPTAFYLCASSIGEGYEQYFGPGTRLTVT.

The chain joins TRBV19 to TRBJ2-4; 8 nucleotides align to TRBD2. J gave up 4 bases and V 3 bases, and 5 bases lay outside the gene matches. This CDR3 comprises 15 residues. Germline V lookup: CDR1 LNHDA, CDR2 SQIVND (reference sequence). CDR3 bases: TGTGCCAGTAGTATCCCCTTAGCGGGGAAAAACATTCAGTACTTC. Translated: CASSIPLAGKNIQYF.

J is TRBJ2-5 and V is TRBV28, with no clear D. This CDR3 is built from 14 residues. With 4 bases removed from V and 2 bases from J, the gap between germline ends came to 11 bases. Germline assignment: CDR1 MDHEN and CDR2 SYDVKM. CDR3 coding DNA: TGTGCCAGCAGTTCAAGACTGCGGCAAGAGACCCAGTACTTC. It yields the protein CASSSRLRQETQYF.

This chain links TRBV15 with TRBJ1-1, with D unresolved. The germline V gene has CDR1 LNHNV and CDR2 YYDKDF (reference sequence). V lost 2 bases and J 2 bases, leaving 3 bases between the germline ends. This CDR3 spans 12 amino acids. The CDR3 nucleotides are TGTGCCACCAGCAGACAAAACACTGAAGCTTTCTTT. Translation gives CATSRQNTEAFF.

The rearrangement joins TRBV7-3 to TRBJ2-3; TRBD2 is a possible D gene (5 bases). V lost 5 bases and J lost 7, with 10 bases in between. Germline-derived CDR1 and CDR2 are SGHTA and FQGTGA. The CDR3 consists of 12 residues. The CDR3 here is CASSPSGNTQYF. The CDR3 nucleotides are TGTGCCAGCAGCCCGTCGGGGAATACGCAGTATTTT. The variable domain in full, with the rest retrieved from reference TRBV7-3 and TRBJ2-3, is GAGVSQTPSNKVTEKGKYVELRCDPISGHTALYWYRQSLGQGPEFLIYFQGTGAADDSGLPNDRFFAVRPEGSVSTLKIQRTERGDSAVYLCASSPSGNTQYFGPGTRLTVL.

The rearrangement uses TRBV5-1 and TRBJ2-4; D might be TRBD1 (5 bases). In germline, CDR1 is SGHRS, CDR2 YFSETQ. Trimming pared 0 bases from V and 0 bases from J, leaving 13 bases between. The CDR3 is made up of 17 amino acids. CDR3: CASSLVGVQLAKNIQYF. The CDR3 coding sequence is TGCGCCAGCAGCTTGGTAGGGGTACAACTAGCCAAAAACATTCAGTACTTC.

The gene calls are TRBV9 and TRBJ1-3; D might be TRBD1 (6 bases). Germline CDR1 and CDR2: SGDLS and YYNGEE. V was shortened by 2 bases and J by 4 bases, with 13 bases between the two germline ends. CDR3 size: 15 residues. CDR3 sequence (DNA): TGTGCCAGCAGCGTTCAACCGGGACAAGGAAACACCATATATTTT. Residues: CASSVQPGQGNTIYF.

This clone was seen more than once but under ten times. This chain connects TRBV11-2 to TRBJ2-1, with a tentative D call TRBD1 (5 bases). This CDR3 has 16 amino acids. Germline V gene sequence: CDR1 SGHAT, CDR2 FQNNGV. The V gene lost 2 bases and the J gene lost 0 bases, with 11 bases spanning the gap. Written as DNA, the CDR3 is TGTGCCAGCAGCTTAAGGGGCGACAGCTCCTACAATGAGCAGTTCTTC. Its translation is CASSLRGDSSYNEQFF.

This clone came up a few times. V usage is TRBV18 and J usage is TRBJ1-2; possibly TRBD1 for D (5 bases). Germline loops: CDR1 KGHSH, CDR2 LQKENI. This CDR3 spans 14 amino acids. V lost 2 bases and J lost 2, with 9 bases in between. The CDR3 sequence is CASSPRSGNYGYTF. CDR3 bases: TGTGCCAGCTCACCAAGGTCAGGGAACTATGGCTACACCTTC.

The rearrangement uses TRBV5-6 and TRBJ2-3; no definite D call. This CDR3 comprises 13 residues. The germline V gene has CDR1 SGHDT and CDR2 YYEEEE. The V end was cut by 7 bases, the J end by 3 bases, with 12 bases between. CDR3 region: CASALGLTDTQYF. The CDR3, as DNA: TGTGCCAGCGCGCTAGGTTTGACAGATACGCAGTATTTT.

This chain links TRBV21-1 with TRBJ2-3; the table's D call TRBD2 went unverified against the DNA. TRBV21-1 is listed as a pseudogene. The CDR3 sequence is 18 residues long. As DNA, the CDR3 is TGTGCCAGCAGCAAAAGGGTGATTCGGCGGGAGAGCACAGATACGCAGTATTTT. Amino acids: CASSKRVIRRESTDTQYF.

The chain couples TRBV18 to TRBJ1-1; TRBD1 aligns across 12 bases. V lost 6 bases to trimming and J lost 1 base; unmatched junction nucleotides: 6. Germline V gene lookup returns CDR1 KGHSH and CDR2 LQKENI. This CDR3 comprises 16 residues. The CDR3 sequence: CASSPGTGGANTEAFF. The CDR3 DNA reads as TGTGCCAGCTCTCCCGGGACAGGGGGCGCGAACACTGAAGCTTTCTTT. Supplemented by reference TRBV18 and TRBJ1-1, the full variable domain reads NAGVMQNPRHLVRRRGQEARLRCSPMKGHSHVYWYRQLPEEGLKFMVYLQKENIIDESGMPKERFSAEFPKEGPSILRIQQVVRGDSAAYFCASSPGTGGANTEAFFGQGTRLTVV.

As DNA, the CDR3 is TGTGCCACGGCTCGGAGCGGGGCACAAGAGACCCAGTACTTC. Its translation is CATARSGAQETQYF. The V call is TRBV10-3, the J call TRBJ2-5; TRBD2 matches 7 bases. This CDR3 comprises 14 residues. V lost 10 bases, J lost 2 bases, and 10 bases stayed unmatched. Germline assignment: CDR1 ENHRY and CDR2 SYGVKD.

The chain links TRBV7-8 to TRBJ2-1; 13 positions agree with TRBD2. Germline V lookup: CDR1 SGHVS, CDR2 FQNEAQ. The length of the CDR3 is 16 residues. V was pared by 5 bases and J by 9 bases, with 10 bases of the junction left unmatched. CDR3 in DNA: TGTGCCAGCAGCCACCGGACTAGCGGGAGTGGAAGTGAGCAGTTCTTC. Protein: CASSHRTSGSGSEQFF.

This chain joins TRBV28 and TRBJ2-7; TRBD1 aligns across 7 bases. Per the germline V gene, CDR1 is MDHEN and CDR2 is SYDVKM. CDR3 length: 15 amino acids. V lost 2 bases, J lost 3 bases, and 7 bases stayed unmatched. CDR3 nucleotides: TGTGCCAGCAGTTTACTAGGGACAGCCAACTACGAGCAGTACTTC. It codes for CASSLLGTANYEQYF.

This chain links TRBV11-3 with TRBJ1-1; TRBD1 is a possible D gene (5 bases). Germline loops: CDR1 SGHNT, CDR2 YENEEA. Trimming removed 2 bases from V and 4 bases from J, with 8 bases in between. The CDR3 extends over 13 amino acids. The chain's CDR3 is CASSLMGGTEAFF. Here the CDR3 DNA reads TGTGCCAGCAGCTTAATGGGGGGCACTGAAGCTTTCTTT. Based on the CDR3 plus reference TRBV11-3 and TRBJ1-1, the full variable domain is EAGVVQSPRYKIIEKKQPVAFWCNPISGHNTLYWYLQNLGQGPELLIRYENEEAVDDSQLPKDRFSAERLKGVDSTLKIQPAELGDSAVYLCASSLMGGTEAFFGQGTRLTVV.

The chain carries TRBV6-5 and TRBJ1-6, with D possibly being TRBD1 (5 bases). The CDR3 loop spans 14 amino acids. V gave up 6 bases and J gave up 8 bases, with 14 bases separating them. Germline CDR1 is MNHEY and CDR2 is SVGAGI. The CDR3 DNA is TGTGCCAGCAGCGTAGGGCCGGGGGATTCACCCCTCCACTTT. The encoded protein is CASSVGPGDSPLHF.

The genes are TRBV10-3 and TRBJ1-1; D remains ambiguous. This CDR3 region has 13 residues. Trimming shortened V by 7 bases and J by 1 base, and 10 bases separated the two germline ends. Germline CDR1 and CDR2: ENHRY and SYGVKD. The CDR3 reads CAIKIQENTEAFF. In nucleotides, the CDR3 is TGTGCCATCAAGATACAAGAGAACACTGAAGCTTTCTTT.

This clone is a singleton in its sample. The rearrangement joins TRBV3-1 (or the pseudogene TRBV3-2) to TRBJ1-1; maybe TRBD1 (6 bases). In germline, CDR1 is LGHDT, CDR2 YNNKEL (reference sequence). The V and J ends lost 2 bases and 10 bases respectively, with 14 bases between them. The CDR3 has 13 amino acids. This CDR3 is CASSQTNRVPAFF. CDR3 DNA: TGTGCCAGCAGCCAAACTAACAGGGTCCCAGCTTTCTTT.

This clone turned up a few times. The chain uses TRBV5-8 and TRBJ2-2; 8 bases are a match to TRBD2. Germline V gene lookup returns CDR1 SGHTS and CDR2 YDEGEE. Trimming removed 4 bases from V and 6 bases from J; junction bases left unmatched: 8. The CDR3 is 15 residues long. This CDR3 reads CASSDLGGEAGELFF. The CDR3 nucleotides read TGTGCCAGCAGCGATCTCGGGGGGGAAGCCGGGGAGCTGTTTTTT.

The rearrangement links TRBV13 to TRBJ2-1; 14 nucleotides match TRBD2. Germline CDR1 and CDR2: PRHDT and FYEKMQ (reference sequence). The ends lost 5 bases at V and 0 bases at J; junction bases unmatched: 3. The CDR3 consists of 17 residues. The CDR3 here is CASSMTSGRGSYNEQFF. The CDR3 nucleotides read TGTGCCAGCAGCATGACTAGCGGGAGGGGCTCCTACAATGAGCAGTTCTTC.